This TCR beta chain was identified in a study of immune evolution from preneoplasia to lung adenocarcinoma. Resections took place in Japan or China from 2014 to 2017. Looked up from germline, CDR1 is SGHNT and CDR2 is YENEEA. After removal of 3 bases from V and 5 bases from J, the junction contained 2 bases not matched to a gene. The CDR3 runs to 14 residues. This table comes from immunoSEQ multiplex PCR, and its TCRdb copy is limited to in-frame clones, with some not included. The sample has several thousand clones; nearly 80% are singletons. The J gene is TRBJ2-5, the V gene TRBV11-3; TRBD2 aligns across 11 bases. Sequencing used FFPE adjacent normal lung tissue. The TCR comes from a person aged 60 to 80 with lung adenocarcinoma. The CDR3 coding sequence is TGTGCCAGCAGCTTGACTAGCGGGACGGAGACCCAGTACTTC. Its translation: CASSLTSGTETQYF.